This TCR beta chain is from a study of blood T cell repertoires in COVID-19. Across the study: T cells, B-cell-depleted T cells, or PBMCs supplied cDNA or gDNA.

As processed by the authors: Nucleated cell counts were estimated from reference gene primer amplification. Some clones are missing from TCRdb's copy, which holds only in-frame ones; the method was immunoSEQ multiplex PCR. That table furnishes V, J and clone size, whereas the DNA furnished D and trimming. The repertoire holds around 18,000 clones, with approximately 88% as singletons. The V gene end was trimmed by 5 bases and the J gene end by 5 bases; junction bases not matched to a gene: 9. CDR1 and CDR2 (germline): MNHEY, SMNVEV (reference sequence). This CDR3 is 14 amino acids long. This clone is labeled as medium-sized.

This chain joins TRBV27 and TRBJ2-7, with 7 nucleotides matching TRBD1. The receptor was derived from a human donor in a cohort sampled during active COVID-19. Sequences were obtained from peripheral blood. CDR3 in amino acids: CASSTDQGVNEQYF. The CDR3 bases are TGTGCCAGCAGTACCGATCAGGGGGTCAACGAGCAGTACTTC.